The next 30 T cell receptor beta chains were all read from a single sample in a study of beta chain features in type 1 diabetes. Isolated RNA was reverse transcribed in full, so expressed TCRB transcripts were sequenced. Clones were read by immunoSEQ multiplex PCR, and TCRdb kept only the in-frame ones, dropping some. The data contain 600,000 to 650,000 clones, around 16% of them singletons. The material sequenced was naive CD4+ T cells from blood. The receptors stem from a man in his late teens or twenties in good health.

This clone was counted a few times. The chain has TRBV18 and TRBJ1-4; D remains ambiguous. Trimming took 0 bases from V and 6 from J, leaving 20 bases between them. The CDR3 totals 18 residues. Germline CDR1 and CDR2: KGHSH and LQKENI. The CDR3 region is CASSPPGWRPISDEKLFF. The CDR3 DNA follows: TGTGCCAGCTCACCACCGGGCTGGAGACCGATTTCTGATGAAAAACTGTTTTTT.

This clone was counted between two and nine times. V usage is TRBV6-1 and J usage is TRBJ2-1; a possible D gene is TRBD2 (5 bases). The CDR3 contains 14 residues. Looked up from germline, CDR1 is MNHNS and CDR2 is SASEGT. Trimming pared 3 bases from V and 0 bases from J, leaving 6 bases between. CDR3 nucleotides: TGTGCCAGCAGTGATGGGAGCTCCTACAATGAGCAGTTCTTC. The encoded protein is CASSDGSSYNEQFF.

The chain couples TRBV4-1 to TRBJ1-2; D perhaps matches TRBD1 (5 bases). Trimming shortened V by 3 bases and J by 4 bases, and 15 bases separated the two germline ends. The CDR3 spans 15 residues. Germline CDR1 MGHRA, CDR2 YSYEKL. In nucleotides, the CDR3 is TGCGCCAGCAGCCAGCCCGCCGGGACGCCCTATGGCTACACCTTC. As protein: CASSQPAGTPYGYTF.

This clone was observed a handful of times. The chain's CDR3 is CASSMDPSGPRGPQHF. DNA for the CDR3: TGTGCCAGTAGTATGGACCCCTCCGGTCCCAGAGGTCCCCAGCATTTT. V gene TRBV19 combines with J gene TRBJ1-5; the D is unclear. This CDR3 comprises 16 residues. Germline values: CDR1 LNHDA, CDR2 SQIVND (reference sequence). Trimming pared 3 bases from V and 10 bases from J, leaving 22 bases between.

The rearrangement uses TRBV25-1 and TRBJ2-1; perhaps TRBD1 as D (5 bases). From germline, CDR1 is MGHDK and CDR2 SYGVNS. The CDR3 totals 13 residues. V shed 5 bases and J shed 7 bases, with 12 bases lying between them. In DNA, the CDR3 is TGTGCCAGCAGTCGCTCACCAGGGAATGAGCAGTTCTTC. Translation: CASSRSPGNEQFF.

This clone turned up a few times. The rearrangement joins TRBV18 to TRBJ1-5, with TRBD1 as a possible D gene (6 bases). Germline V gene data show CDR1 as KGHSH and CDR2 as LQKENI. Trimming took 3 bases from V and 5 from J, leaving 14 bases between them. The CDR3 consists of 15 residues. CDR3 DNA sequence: TGTGCCAGCTCACCCCGACAGGTACCCGATCAGCCCCAGCATTTT. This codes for CASSPRQVPDQPQHF.

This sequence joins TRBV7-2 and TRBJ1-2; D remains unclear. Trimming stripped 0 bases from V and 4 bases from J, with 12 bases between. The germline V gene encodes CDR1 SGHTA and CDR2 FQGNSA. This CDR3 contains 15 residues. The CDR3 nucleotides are TGTGCCAGCAGCTTAGCTGCTCCCCGGGGCTATGGCTACACCTTC. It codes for CASSLAAPRGYGYTF.

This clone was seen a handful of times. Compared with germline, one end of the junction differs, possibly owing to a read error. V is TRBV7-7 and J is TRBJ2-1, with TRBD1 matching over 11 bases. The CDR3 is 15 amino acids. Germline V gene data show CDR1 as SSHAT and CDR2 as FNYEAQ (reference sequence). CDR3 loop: CASSLGTGTGGEQFF. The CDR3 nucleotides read TGTGCTAGCAGCTTAGGGACCGGGACAGGGGGAGAGCAGTTCTTC.

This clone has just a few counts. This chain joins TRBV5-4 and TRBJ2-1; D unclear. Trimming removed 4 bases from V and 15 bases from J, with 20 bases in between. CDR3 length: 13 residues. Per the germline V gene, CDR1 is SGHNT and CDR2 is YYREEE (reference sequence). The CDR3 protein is CASSPSGTSGPFF. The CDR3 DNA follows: TGTGCCAGCAGCCCCTCCGGAACCTCTGGGCCGTTCTTC.

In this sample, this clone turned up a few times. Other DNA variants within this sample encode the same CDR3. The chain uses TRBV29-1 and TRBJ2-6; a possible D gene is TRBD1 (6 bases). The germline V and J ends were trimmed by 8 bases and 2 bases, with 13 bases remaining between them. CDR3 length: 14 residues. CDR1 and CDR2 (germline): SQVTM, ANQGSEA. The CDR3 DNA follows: TGCAGCACTAGAGGGGGTGCTGGGGCCAACGTCCTGACTTTC. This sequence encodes CSTRGGAGANVLTF.

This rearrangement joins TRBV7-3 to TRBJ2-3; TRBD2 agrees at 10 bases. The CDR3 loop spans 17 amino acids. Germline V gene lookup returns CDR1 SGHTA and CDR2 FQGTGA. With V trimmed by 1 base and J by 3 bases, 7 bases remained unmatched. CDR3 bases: TGTGCCAGCAGCTTAAGGGCTAGCGGGGGTAGGACAGATACGCAGTATTTT. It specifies CASSLRASGGRTDTQYF.

This CDR3 is CASSPDRVTSEAFF. CDR3 sequence (DNA): TGTGCCAGCTCACCCGACAGGGTTACTTCCGAAGCTTTCTTT. This chain links TRBV18 with TRBJ1-1; 7 bases agree with TRBD1. V lost 3 bases to trimming and J lost 8 bases; unmatched junction nucleotides: 9. Germline loops: CDR1 KGHSH, CDR2 LQKENI. This CDR3 region has 14 residues. Complete variable domain (other parts from reference TRBV18 and TRBJ1-1): NAGVMQNPRHLVRRRGQEARLRCSPMKGHSHVYWYRQLPEEGLKFMVYLQKENIIDESGMPKERFSAEFPKEGPSILRIQQVVRGDSAAYFCASSPDRVTSEAFFGQGTRLTVV.

The CDR3 nucleotides are TGTGCCAGCAGTTTTGGGGGAGCCGGGGCCAACGTCCTGACTTTC. Protein product: CASSFGGAGANVLTF. The rearrangement uses TRBV28 and TRBJ2-6; D is possibly TRBD1 or TRBD2 (5 bases each). The CDR3 is 15 residues long. Trimming removed 3 bases at V and 4 bases at J, with 10 bases between. CDR1 is MDHEN, CDR2 SYDVKM, per germline. Drawing the rest from reference TRBV28 and TRBJ2-6, the complete variable domain is DVKVTQSSRYLVKRTGEKVFLECVQDMDHENMFWYRQDPGLGLRLIYFSYDVKMKEKGDIPEGYSVSREKKERFSLILESASTNQTSMYLCASSFGGAGANVLTFGAGSRLTVL.

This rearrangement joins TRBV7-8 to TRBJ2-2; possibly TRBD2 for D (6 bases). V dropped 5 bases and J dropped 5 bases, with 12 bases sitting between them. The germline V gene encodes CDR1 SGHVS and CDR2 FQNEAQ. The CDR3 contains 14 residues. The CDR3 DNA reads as TGTGCCAGCAGCCCCGGGGGAGGTACCGGGGAGCTGTTTTTT. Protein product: CASSPGGGTGELFF.

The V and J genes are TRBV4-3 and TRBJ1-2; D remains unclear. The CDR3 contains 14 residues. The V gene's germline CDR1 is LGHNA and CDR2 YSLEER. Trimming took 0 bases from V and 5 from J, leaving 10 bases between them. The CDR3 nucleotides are TGCGCCAGCAGCCAAGACGGCCAGAGATATGGCTACACCTTC. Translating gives CASSQDGQRYGYTF.

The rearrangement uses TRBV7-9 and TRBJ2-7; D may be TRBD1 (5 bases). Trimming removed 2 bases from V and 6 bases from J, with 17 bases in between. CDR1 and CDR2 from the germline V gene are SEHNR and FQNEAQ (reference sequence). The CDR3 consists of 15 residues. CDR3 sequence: CASSLQGAAIGEQYF. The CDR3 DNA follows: TGTGCCAGCAGCTTACAGGGTGCGGCGATAGGCGAGCAGTACTTC. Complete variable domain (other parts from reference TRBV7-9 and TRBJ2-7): DTGVSQNPRHKITKRGQNVTFRCDPISEHNRLYWYRQTLGQGPEFLTYFQNEAQLEKSRLLSDRFSAERPKGSFSTLEIQRTEQGDSAMYLCASSLQGAAIGEQYFGPGTRLTVT.

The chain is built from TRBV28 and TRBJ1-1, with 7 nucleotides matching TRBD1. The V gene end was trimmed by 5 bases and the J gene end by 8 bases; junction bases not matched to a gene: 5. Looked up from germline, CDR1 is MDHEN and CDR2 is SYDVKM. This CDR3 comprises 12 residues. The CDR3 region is CASSQGTAEAFF. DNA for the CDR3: TGTGCCAGCAGTCAAGGGACAGCCGAAGCTTTCTTT.

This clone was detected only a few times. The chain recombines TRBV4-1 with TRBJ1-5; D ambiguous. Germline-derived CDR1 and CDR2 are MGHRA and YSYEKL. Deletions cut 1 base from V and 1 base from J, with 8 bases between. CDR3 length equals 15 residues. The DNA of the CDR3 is TGCGCCAGCAGCCAAGGGACTTTAAGCAATCAGCCCCAGCATTTT. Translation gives CASSQGTLSNQPQHF.

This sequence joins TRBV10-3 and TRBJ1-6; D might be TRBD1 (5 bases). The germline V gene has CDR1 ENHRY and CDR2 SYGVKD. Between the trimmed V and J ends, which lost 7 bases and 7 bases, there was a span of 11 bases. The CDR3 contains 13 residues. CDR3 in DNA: TGTGCCATCATGCAGGGTGGCAATTCACCCCTCCACTTT. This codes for CAIMQGGNSPLHF.

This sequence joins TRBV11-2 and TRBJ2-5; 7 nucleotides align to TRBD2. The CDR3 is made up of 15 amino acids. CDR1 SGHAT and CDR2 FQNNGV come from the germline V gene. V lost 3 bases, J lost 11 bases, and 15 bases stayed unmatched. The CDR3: CASSFSAGYRGEQYF. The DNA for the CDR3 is TGTGCCAGCAGCTTTTCAGCGGGGTACCGGGGAGAGCAGTACTTC.

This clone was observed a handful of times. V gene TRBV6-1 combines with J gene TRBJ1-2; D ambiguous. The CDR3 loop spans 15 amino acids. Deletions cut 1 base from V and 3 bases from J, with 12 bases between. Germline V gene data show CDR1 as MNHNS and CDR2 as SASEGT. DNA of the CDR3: TGTGCCAGCAGTGAAGAGCCAAGGGCGGACTATGGCTACACCTTC. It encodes CASSEEPRADYGYTF.

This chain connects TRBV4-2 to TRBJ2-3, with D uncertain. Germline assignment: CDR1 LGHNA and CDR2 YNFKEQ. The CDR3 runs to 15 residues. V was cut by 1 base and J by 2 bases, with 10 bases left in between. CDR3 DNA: TGTGCCAGCAGCCAAGCCCCCGGCGACACAGATACGCAGTATTTT. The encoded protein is CASSQAPGDTDTQYF.

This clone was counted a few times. CDR3 sequence: CASSLYPASNEQFF. CDR3 DNA: TGTGCCAGCAGCTTGTATCCAGCTAGCAATGAGCAGTTCTTC. The chain carries TRBV5-6 and TRBJ2-1; no clear D gene. Trimming removed 1 base at V and 6 bases at J, with 11 bases between. The germline CDR1 and CDR2 sequences are SGHDT and YYEEEE. The CDR3 totals 14 residues.

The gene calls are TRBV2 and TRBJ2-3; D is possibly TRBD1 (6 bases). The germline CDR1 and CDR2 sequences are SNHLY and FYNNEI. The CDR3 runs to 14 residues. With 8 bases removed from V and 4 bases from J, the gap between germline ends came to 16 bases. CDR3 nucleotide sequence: TGTGCCAGCTCTGGACAGCAATCCCCAGATACGCAGTATTTT. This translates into CASSGQQSPDTQYF. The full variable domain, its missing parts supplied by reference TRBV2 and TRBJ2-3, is EPEVTQTPSHQVTQMGQEVILRCVPISNHLYFYWYRQILGQKVEFLVSFYNNEISEKSEIFDDQFSVERPDGSNFTLKIRSTKLEDSAMYFCASSGQQSPDTQYFGPGTRLTVL.

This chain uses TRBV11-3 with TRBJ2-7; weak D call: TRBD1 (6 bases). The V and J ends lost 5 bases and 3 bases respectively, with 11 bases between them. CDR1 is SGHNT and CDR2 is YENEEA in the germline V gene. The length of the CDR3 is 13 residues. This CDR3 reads CASSPADSYEQYF. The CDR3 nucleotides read TGTGCCAGCAGCCCAGCGGACAGCTACGAGCAGTACTTC.

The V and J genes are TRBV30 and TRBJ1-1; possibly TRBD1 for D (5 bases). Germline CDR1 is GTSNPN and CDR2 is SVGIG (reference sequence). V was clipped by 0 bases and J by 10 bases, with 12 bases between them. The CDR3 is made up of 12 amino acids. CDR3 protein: CAWSVPGVPAFF. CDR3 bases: TGTGCCTGGAGTGTACCGGGGGTCCCAGCTTTCTTT.

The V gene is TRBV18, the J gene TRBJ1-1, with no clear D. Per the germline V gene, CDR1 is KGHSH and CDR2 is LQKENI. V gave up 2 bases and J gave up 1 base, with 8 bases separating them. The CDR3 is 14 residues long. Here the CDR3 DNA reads TGTGCCAGCTCACCAGTAAACCCGAACACTGAAGCTTTCTTT. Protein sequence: CASSPVNPNTEAFF.

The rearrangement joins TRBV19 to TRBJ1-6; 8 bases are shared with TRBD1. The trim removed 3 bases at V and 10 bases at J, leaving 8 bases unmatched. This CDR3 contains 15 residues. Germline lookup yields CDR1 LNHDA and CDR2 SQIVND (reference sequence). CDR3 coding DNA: TGTGCCAGTAGTATTGCGGGACAGGTCAGATCACCCCTCCACTTT. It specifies CASSIAGQVRSPLHF.

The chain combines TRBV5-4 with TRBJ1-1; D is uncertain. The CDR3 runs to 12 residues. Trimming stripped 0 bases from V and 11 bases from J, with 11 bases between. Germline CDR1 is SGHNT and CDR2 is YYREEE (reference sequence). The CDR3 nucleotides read TGTGCCAGCAGCTTGGACGGGTTAAGGGCTTTCTTT. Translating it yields CASSLDGLRAFF. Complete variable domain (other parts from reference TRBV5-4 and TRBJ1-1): ETGVTQSPTHLIKTRGQQVTLRCSSQSGHNTVSWYQQALGQGPQFIFQYYREEENGRGNFPPRFSGLQFPNYSSELNVNALELDDSALYLCASSLDGLRAFFGQGTRLTVV.

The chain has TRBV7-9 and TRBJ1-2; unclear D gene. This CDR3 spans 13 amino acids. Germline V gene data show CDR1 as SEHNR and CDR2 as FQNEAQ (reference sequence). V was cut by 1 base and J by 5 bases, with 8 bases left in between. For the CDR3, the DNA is TGTGCCAGCAGCTTAGACAGCGCTTATGGCTACACCTTC. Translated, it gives CASSLDSAYGYTF.